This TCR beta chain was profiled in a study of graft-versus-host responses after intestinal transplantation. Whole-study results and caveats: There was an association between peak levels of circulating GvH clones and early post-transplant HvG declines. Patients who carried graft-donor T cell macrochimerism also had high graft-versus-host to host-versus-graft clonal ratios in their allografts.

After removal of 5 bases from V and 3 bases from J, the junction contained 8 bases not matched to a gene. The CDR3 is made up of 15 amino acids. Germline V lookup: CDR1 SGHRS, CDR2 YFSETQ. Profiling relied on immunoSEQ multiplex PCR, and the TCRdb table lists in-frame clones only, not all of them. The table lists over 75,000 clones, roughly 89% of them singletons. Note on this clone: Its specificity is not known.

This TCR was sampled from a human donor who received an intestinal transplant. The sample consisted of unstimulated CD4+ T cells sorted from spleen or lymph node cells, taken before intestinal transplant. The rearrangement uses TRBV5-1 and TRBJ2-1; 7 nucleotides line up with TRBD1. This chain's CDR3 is CASRVQGDIYNEQFF. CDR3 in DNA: TGCGCCAGCAGGGTGCAGGGGGATATCTACAATGAGCAGTTCTTC. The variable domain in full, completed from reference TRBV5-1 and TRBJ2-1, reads KAGVTQTPRYLIKTRGQQVTLSCSPISGHRSVSWYQQTPGQGLQFLFEYFSETQRNKGNFPGRFSGRQFSNSRSEMNVSTLELGDSALYLCASRVQGDIYNEQFFGPGTRLTVL.